This T cell receptor (beta chain) derives from a study of blood T cell repertoires in COVID-19. Study summary: From the United States, Italy and Spain came samples of acute and convalescent COVID-19. The analysed material was cDNA or gDNA that came from T cells, B-cell-depleted T cells, or PBMCs.

The V and J ends lost 7 bases and 5 bases, in that order; junction bases with no gene match: 12. From germline, CDR1 is MNHEY and CDR2 SVGAGI. The CDR3 has 15 residues. As handled by the study authors: Nucleated cell counts were estimated from reference gene primer amplification. The assay was immunoSEQ multiplex PCR, and TCRdb's table has in-frame clones only and misses some. V, J and clone size were drawn from that table, and D and trimming were deduced from the DNA. The data hold 250,000 to 350,000 clones, with 88% observed a single time. Source material: peripheral blood. This chain joins TRBV6-5 and TRBJ2-5; 8 bases align to TRBD1. The source of this sequence is a woman younger than 45 who had recovered from COVID-19. CDR3 bases: TGTGCCAGCATTTTCGGACAGGGTGAGGAGGAGACCCAGTACTTC. Amino acids: CASIFGQGEEETQYF.